The next 13 T cell receptor beta chains were all read from a single sample in a study of CD8+CD57+ T cells in acquired aplastic anemia. The study profiled TCR beta VDJ and CDR3 using genomic DNA as template. TCRdb used MiXCR to reprocess the reads, holding one entry per CDR3 protein. Of approximately 32,000 distinct CDR3 sequences detected, around 82% appear once; the ten largest clones hold 22%. Sequencing was done on a sample of sorted CD4+, CD8+, or CD8+CD57+ T cells (not recorded which) from PBMCs. The receptors here all came from a human donor in good health, serving as a control.

The rearrangement links TRBV19 to TRBJ1-2, with a possible D match to TRBD1 (5 bases). The CDR3 is 12 amino acids. Trimming left V 5 bases short and J 7 bases short, with 11 bases between. Germline CDR1 and CDR2: LNHDA and SQIVND (reference sequence). CDR3 DNA: TGTGCCAGTAGTTGGGGGACGAGTGGCTACACCTTC. Its translation is CASSWGTSGYTF.

CDR3 region: CASSVLGQPQHF. DNA of the CDR3: TGTGCCAGCAGCGTTCTGGGGCAGCCCCAGCATTTT. The chain is built from TRBV2 and TRBJ1-5, with D uncertain. The CDR3 contains 12 residues. With 6 bases removed from V and 7 bases from J, the gap between germline ends came to 10 bases. Germline CDR1 and CDR2: SNHLY and FYNNEI.

In this sample, this clonotype turned up many times. Because the CDR3 is missing its conserved closing phenylalanine or tryptophan, this is likely a read error. The DNA is omitted, as the CDR3 cannot be located on it reliably, and the CDR3 follows TCRdb's listing. The chain uses TRBV4-2 and TRBJ2-7. The germline V gene has CDR1 LGHNA and CDR2 YNFKEQ. Ends included, the CDR3 has 9 residues. CDR3 sequence reads: CASSQEAGS.

The chain has TRBV2 and TRBJ2-1; 10 positions agree with TRBD1. V trimming: 4 bases; J trimming: 3 bases; junction bases outside the gene matches: 6. The CDR3 totals 16 residues. Germline CDR1 reads SNHLY; CDR2 reads FYNNEI. CDR3 coding DNA: TGTGCCAGCAGTGCGTACGGGACAGGGGACTACAATGAGCAGTTCTTC. This codes for CASSAYGTGDYNEQFF. Combining the CDR3 with reference TRBV2 and TRBJ2-1 gives the whole variable domain EPEVTQTPSHQVTQMGQEVILRCVPISNHLYFYWYRQILGQKVEFLVSFYNNEISEKSEIFDDQFSVERPDGSNFTLKIRSTKLEDSAMYFCASSAYGTGDYNEQFFGPGTRLTVL.

The genes are TRBV2 and TRBJ2-5, with no clear D. The CDR3 consists of 12 residues. The V gene lost 8 bases and the J gene lost 4 bases, with 11 bases spanning the gap. Per the germline V gene, CDR1 is SNHLY and CDR2 is FYNNEI. Here the CDR3 DNA reads TGTGCCAGCGCCTTCTCGACAGAGACCCAGTACTTC. This gives the protein CASAFSTETQYF.

This sequence joins TRBV20-1 and TRBJ2-3; 10 bases map to TRBD2. Trimming at V came to 3 bases and at J to 6 bases, leaving 18 bases not matched to a gene. Germline loops: CDR1 DFQATT, CDR2 SNEGSKA (reference sequence). The CDR3 loop spans 18 amino acids. CDR3 coding DNA: TGCAGTGCTAGCGAGGGCGCCCTAGCGGGGGTCCCGGAGGATACGCAGTATTTT. Amino acid sequence: CSASEGALAGVPEDTQYF.

By share of the sample, this clonotype is medium-sized. The J gene is TRBJ2-7, the V gene TRBV19, with 9 bases aligning to TRBD1. Germline V gene lookup returns CDR1 LNHDA and CDR2 SQIVND (reference sequence). With V trimmed by 4 bases and J by 2 bases, 12 bases remained unmatched. The CDR3 is 17 amino acids. The CDR3 is CASSKLLRTGAPYEQYF. DNA for the CDR3: TGTGCCAGTAGTAAGCTGCTCCGGACAGGGGCTCCCTACGAGCAGTACTTC.

Of note for this clonotype: A much larger clone differs from this one at a single base, so this may be a read error. The rearrangement joins TRBV10-3 to TRBJ2-1; D possibly corresponds to TRBD2 (6 bases). CDR3 length: 12 amino acids. The germline V gene encodes CDR1 ENHRY and CDR2 SYGVKD. The CDR3 coding sequence is TGTGCCATCAGGGGACTCCCCAATGGGCAGTTCTTC. Protein product: CAIRGLPNGQFF.

The V and J genes are TRBV4-1 and TRBJ1-1; TRBD1 might be the D (6 bases). CDR3 size: 15 residues. The V gene's germline CDR1 is MGHRA and CDR2 YSYEKL. Trimming cost V 3 bases and J 0 bases, with 11 bases left between them. Here the CDR3 reads CASSHGTIMNTEAFF. Written as DNA, the CDR3 is TGCGCCAGCAGCCATGGGACAATCATGAACACTGAAGCTTTCTTT.

The genes are TRBV5-1 and TRBJ2-1, with D tentatively TRBD2 (6 bases). V lost 4 bases and J lost 6, with 23 bases in between. The length of the CDR3 is 17 residues. CDR1 is SGHRS and CDR2 is YFSETQ in the germline V gene. The CDR3 sequence is CASSQEGRGGTRNEQFF. The CDR3 DNA reads as TGCGCCAGCAGCCAAGAGGGGCGGGGAGGAACCCGCAATGAGCAGTTCTTC.

The CDR3 sequence is CASSRGQPNTEAFF. CDR3 DNA sequence: TGTGCCAGTAGCCGCGGACAGCCGAACACTGAAGCTTTCTTT. The V gene is TRBV19, the J gene TRBJ1-1, with TRBD1 as a possible D gene (6 bases). From germline, CDR1 is LNHDA and CDR2 SQIVND (reference sequence). V lost 6 bases and J 1 base, leaving 12 bases between the germline ends. The CDR3 totals 14 residues. The whole variable domain, filled in from reference TRBV19 and TRBJ1-1, reads DGGITQSPKYLFRKEGQNVTLSCEQNLNHDAMYWYRQDPGQGLRLIYYSQIVNDFQKGDIAEGYSVSREKKESFPLTVTSAQKNPTAFYLCASSRGQPNTEAFFGQGTRLTVV.

The V call is TRBV24-1, the J call TRBJ2-7; 10 nucleotides agree with TRBD1. Germline trimming cut 5 bases from V and 6 bases from J; bases unmatched to any gene: 12. The germline V gene has CDR1 KGHDR and CDR2 SFDVKD. The CDR3 loop spans 16 amino acids. The CDR3 spells CATSALGDRGEFEQYF. CDR3 DNA sequence: TGTGCCACCAGTGCCCTAGGGGACAGGGGAGAGTTCGAGCAGTACTTC.

The chain has TRBV5-1 and TRBJ2-3; D is perhaps TRBD1 (7 bases). The V gene's germline CDR1 is SGHRS and CDR2 YFSETQ. Trimming cost V 4 bases and J 0 bases, with 18 bases left between them. The CDR3 has 17 residues. The CDR3 protein is CASSQGGGLTSTDTQYF. Written as DNA, the CDR3 is TGCGCCAGCAGCCAAGGAGGGGGCCTTACTAGCACAGATACGCAGTATTTT.